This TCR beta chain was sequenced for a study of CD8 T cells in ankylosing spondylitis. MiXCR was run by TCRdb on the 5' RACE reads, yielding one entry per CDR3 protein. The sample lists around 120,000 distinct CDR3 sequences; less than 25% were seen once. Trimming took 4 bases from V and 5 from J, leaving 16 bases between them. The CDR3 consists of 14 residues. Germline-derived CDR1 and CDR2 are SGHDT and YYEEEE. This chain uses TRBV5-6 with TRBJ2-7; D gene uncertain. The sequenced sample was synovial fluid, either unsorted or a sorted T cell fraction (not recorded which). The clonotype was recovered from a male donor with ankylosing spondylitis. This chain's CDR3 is CASSQDVGGHEQYF. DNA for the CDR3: TGTGCCAGCAGCCAGGACGTGGGTGGCCACGAGCAGTACTTC. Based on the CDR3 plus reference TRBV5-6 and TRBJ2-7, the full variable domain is DAGVTQSPTHLIKTRGQQVTLRCSPKSGHDTVSWYQQALGQGPQFIFQYYEEEERQRGNFPDRFSGHQFPNYSSELNVNALLLGDSALYLCASSQDVGGHEQYFGPGTRLTVT.